The 27 T cell receptor beta chains below were found in one sample sequenced in a study of T cells after yellow fever vaccination. TCRdb reprocessed the 5' RACE reads via MiXCR and lists one record per CDR3 protein. The sample yields over 70,000 distinct CDR3 sequences, 7.5% to 8% seen once. Source: CD8+ T cells sorted from PBMCs, taken on the day of the yellow fever booster vaccination. Receptor source: a man aged 25-45 years who received the YFV17D yellow fever vaccine.

This clonotype was recorded many times. A junction boundary mismatches the germline segment, possibly from a read error. CDR3 nucleotides: TGTGCCAGCAGCTTAGGGGGACTAGCGCTAAGCGTAGTCTTC. This encodes CASSLGGLALSVVF. The rearrangement uses TRBV7-8 and TRBJ2-7, with TRBD2 matching over 10 bases. CDR1 SGHVS and CDR2 FQNEAQ come from the germline V gene. The CDR3 sequence is 14 residues long.

This clonotype was picked up a small number of times. The chain recombines TRBV3-1 with TRBJ2-7; the match to TRBD1 covers 10 bases. With V trimmed by 0 bases and J by 4 bases, 6 bases remained unmatched. The germline V gene encodes CDR1 LGHDT and CDR2 YNNKEL (reference sequence). The CDR3 runs to 16 residues. CDR3 residues: CASSQDSGTGVYEQYF. The CDR3 region has the DNA TGTGCCAGCAGCCAAGATTCCGGGACAGGGGTGTACGAGCAGTACTTC.

The chain recombines TRBV5-5 with TRBJ2-3; 7 bases are a match to TRBD2. This CDR3 has 15 residues. Germline V gene lookup returns CDR1 SGHKS and CDR2 YYEKEE (reference sequence). The junction had 5 bases not matched to a gene; V was cut back by 0 bases and J by 4 bases. CDR3 bases: TGTGCCAGCAGCTTGGTGGCGGGAGAGGCAGATACGCAGTATTTT. Amino acid sequence: CASSLVAGEADTQYF.

V usage is TRBV27 and J usage is TRBJ1-6; D gene ambiguous. The CDR3 is 13 residues long. Germline-derived CDR1 and CDR2 are MNHEY and SMNVEV (reference sequence). Trimming cost V 0 bases and J 10 bases, with 7 bases left between them. For the CDR3, the DNA is TGTGCCAGCAGTTTATCCCTCCTCTCACCCCTCCACTTT. This gives the protein CASSLSLLSPLHF.

The rearrangement links TRBV6-5 to TRBJ2-7; the D gene is possibly TRBD1 (6 bases). CDR3 length: 15 amino acids. CDR1 and CDR2 from the germline V gene are MNHEY and SVGAGI. V was cut by 0 bases and J by 3 bases, with 12 bases left in between. CDR3 nucleotide sequence: TGTGCCAGCAGTTACTCATCGATGACAGGCTACGAGCAGTACTTC. Protein product: CASSYSSMTGYEQYF.

The rearrangement links TRBV9 to TRBJ2-7, with a weak D call TRBD2 (6 bases). The V gene's germline CDR1 is SGDLS and CDR2 YYNGEE. V lost 0 bases and J 0 bases, leaving 10 bases between the germline ends. The CDR3 is 15 residues long. The chain's CDR3 is CASSVAGEASYEQYF. In DNA, the CDR3 is TGTGCCAGCAGCGTAGCGGGGGAAGCCTCCTACGAGCAGTACTTC.

The sample holds a few counts of this clonotype. The chain employs TRBV4-3 and TRBJ1-1; D ambiguous. CDR3 size: 14 residues. Germline V gene data show CDR1 as LGHNA and CDR2 as YSLEER. With 3 bases removed from V and 0 bases from J, the gap between germline ends came to 8 bases. CDR3 loop: CASSQSQLNTEAFF. CDR3 nucleotides: TGCGCCAGCAGCCAGAGCCAGCTGAACACTGAAGCTTTCTTT.

This clonotype was picked up many times. This sequence joins TRBV9 and TRBJ2-5; 8 bases line up with TRBD1. There are 13 residues in the CDR3. The ends lost 2 bases at V and 5 bases at J; junction bases unmatched: 2. CDR1 and CDR2 (germline): SGDLS, YYNGEE. In DNA form, the CDR3 reads TGTGCCAGCAGCGTTTCAGGGGGCGAGACCCAGTACTTC. It yields the protein CASSVSGGETQYF.

This clonotype was picked up many times. In DNA, the CDR3 is TGTGCCAGCAGCTTGGGGGACGGTTCCTACGAGCAGTACTTC. It yields the protein CASSLGDGSYEQYF. The rearrangement links TRBV7-6 to TRBJ2-7; the D gene could be TRBD1 or TRBD2 (5 bases each). This CDR3 is built from 14 residues. CDR1 is SGHVS, CDR2 FNYEAQ, per germline. Trimming stripped 3 bases from V and 1 base from J, with 10 bases between.

This clonotype was counted many times. The CDR3 sequence is CASSHVSGNEQFF. For the CDR3, the DNA is TGTGCCAGCTCACACGTTAGCGGGAATGAGCAGTTCTTC. This rearrangement joins TRBV18 to TRBJ2-1; 7 bases map to TRBD2. This CDR3 has 13 residues. J lost 7 bases, V lost 4 bases, and 4 bases had no gene match. CDR1 and CDR2 from the germline V gene are KGHSH and LQKENI.

The rearrangement uses TRBV7-8 and TRBJ2-2; tentative D call: TRBD1 (7 bases). Deletions cut 2 bases from V and 1 base from J, with 8 bases between. Germline V gene data show CDR1 as SGHVS and CDR2 as FQNEAQ. CDR3 size: 15 residues. CDR3 residues: CASSLQGGNTGELFF. As DNA, the CDR3 is TGTGCCAGCAGCTTACAGGGGGGGAACACCGGGGAGCTGTTTTTT. The full variable domain, its missing parts supplied by reference TRBV7-8 and TRBJ2-2, is GAGVSQSPRYKVAKRGQDVALRCDPISGHVSLFWYQQALGQGPEFLTYFQNEAQLDKSGLPSDRFFAERPEGSVSTLKIQRTQQEDSAVYLCASSLQGGNTGELFFGEGSRLTVL.

This chain uses TRBV9 with TRBJ2-7, with 7 nucleotides matching TRBD2. Germline-derived CDR1 and CDR2 are SGDLS and YYNGEE. The junction had 3 bases not matched to a gene; V was cut back by 0 bases and J by 6 bases. The CDR3 totals 13 residues. CDR3 nucleotides: TGTGCCAGCAGCGTAGGGGAGGGGCGCGAGCAGTACTTC. Encoded protein: CASSVGEGREQYF. The variable domain in full, with the rest retrieved from reference TRBV9 and TRBJ2-7, is DSGVTQTPKHLITATGQRVTLRCSPRSGDLSVYWYQQSLDQGLQFLIQYYNGEERAKGNILERFSAQQFPDLHSELNLSSLELGDSALYFCASSVGEGREQYFGPGTRLTVT.

A note on this clonotype: Relative to the germline gene, one junction end is altered; a read error may explain this. The chain uses TRBV19 and TRBJ2-1; 8 bases fit TRBD2. The CDR3 contains 16 residues. The V gene's germline CDR1 is LNHDA and CDR2 SQIVND (reference sequence). CDR3 region: CASSIDSGDSYDEQFF. CDR3 nucleotide sequence: TGTGCCAGTAGTATTGATAGCGGGGACTCCTACGATGAGCAGTTCTTC.

This clonotype was detected a few times. V usage is TRBV20-1 and J usage is TRBJ2-1; D could derive from TRBD1 or TRBD2 (6 bases each). Trimming stripped 6 bases from V and 4 bases from J, with 22 bases between. The length of the CDR3 is 16 residues. CDR1 and CDR2 from the germline V gene are DFQATT and SNEGSKA (reference sequence). CDR3 sequence (DNA): TGCAGTGCCCTAAAGGGGGGCTTGCCTAGTTACAATGAGCAGTTCTTC. Translated, it gives CSALKGGLPSYNEQFF.

A note on this clonotype: The conserved phenylalanine or tryptophan is not found at the CDR3 terminus, so this likely reflects a read error. The chain employs TRBV11-2 and TRBJ2-7; no clear D gene. Germline loops: CDR1 SGHAT, CDR2 FQNNGV. The CDR3 sequence is 14 residues long. The V end was cut by 3 bases, the J end by 5 bases, with 14 bases between. The CDR3 DNA is TGTGCCAGCAGCTTGTCTTTAGGAGTCGACGAGCAGTACTTA. Protein product: CASSLSLGVDEQYL.

This clonotype was observed a few times. The rearrangement uses TRBV27 and TRBJ2-7, with TRBD1 matching over 8 bases. The V and J ends lost 6 bases and 5 bases, in that order; junction bases with no gene match: 6. The CDR3 runs 13 residues. Germline loops: CDR1 MNHEY, CDR2 SMNVEV (reference sequence). This CDR3 reads CASSRGQVHEQYF. In DNA, the CDR3 is TGTGCCAGCAGCCGGGGACAGGTTCACGAGCAGTACTTC.

In its sample, this clonotype was seen a few times. This CDR3 is CAIGPEGRGEKLFF. CDR3 nucleotides: TGTGCCATCGGACCCGAGGGACGGGGTGAAAAACTGTTTTTT. The V call is TRBV10-3, the J call TRBJ1-4; D perhaps matches TRBD1 (5 bases). V lost 8 bases and J 7 bases, leaving 17 bases between the germline ends. Germline lookup yields CDR1 ENHRY and CDR2 SYGVKD. This CDR3 is built from 14 residues.

The gene calls are TRBV7-9 and TRBJ2-7; no clear D. Germline V gene sequence: CDR1 SEHNR, CDR2 FQNEAQ (reference sequence). The CDR3 covers 11 residues. The V gene lost 5 bases and the J gene lost 5 bases, with 7 bases spanning the gap. The CDR3 sequence is CASSPQDEQYF. The CDR3 DNA reads TGTGCCAGCAGCCCCCAGGACGAGCAGTACTTC.

This chain uses TRBV9 with TRBJ1-2; a possible D gene is TRBD1 (6 bases). Germline assignment: CDR1 SGDLS and CDR2 YYNGEE. V gave up 0 bases and J gave up 3 bases, with 9 bases separating them. This CDR3 has 14 residues. The CDR3, as DNA: TGTGCCAGCAGCGTAGCGGACAGACACTATGGCTACACCTTC. As protein: CASSVADRHYGYTF.

The chain links TRBV21-1 to TRBJ1-5; the DNA was not compared with TRBD1, the D call given in the table. TRBV21-1 is a pseudogene locus. The CDR3 is 15 residues long. The CDR3 loop reads CASSWGTGGNQPQHF. The CDR3 bases are TGTGCCAGCAGCTGGGGGACAGGGGGGAATCAGCCCCAGCATTTT.

This clonotype was observed many times. The gene calls are TRBV25-1 and TRBJ2-1; 8 bases map to TRBD1. This CDR3 region has 13 residues. Losses at the gene ends were 5 bases for V and 5 bases for J; bases not matched to a gene: 2. Per germline, CDR1 MGHDK and CDR2 SYGVNS. The CDR3 protein is CASSTGGNNEQFF. In DNA form, the CDR3 reads TGTGCCAGCAGTACAGGGGGTAACAATGAGCAGTTCTTC.

The V gene is TRBV20-1, the J gene TRBJ2-3; no clear D gene. The CDR3 loop spans 14 amino acids. The V and J ends lost 4 bases and 2 bases respectively, with 13 bases between them. The germline CDR1 and CDR2 sequences are DFQATT and SNEGSKA (reference sequence). CDR3 residues: CSATPLDHTDTQYF. The CDR3 region has the DNA TGCAGTGCTACCCCGTTAGATCACACAGATACGCAGTATTTT.

This clonotype was seen ten or more times. V and J are TRBV12-5 and TRBJ2-7; D call uncertain. Germline values: CDR1 LGHNT, CDR2 FRNRAP. The CDR3 consists of 13 residues. Trimming pared 1 base from V and 6 bases from J, leaving 10 bases between. CDR3 sequence: CASGLGLRAEQYF. The DNA of the CDR3 is TGTGCTAGTGGTTTGGGTTTAAGAGCCGAGCAGTACTTC.

V gene TRBV5-1 combines with J gene TRBJ2-3; D is uncertain. This CDR3 comprises 15 residues. V gave up 2 bases and J gave up 0 bases, with 10 bases separating them. The V gene's germline CDR1 is SGHRS and CDR2 YFSETQ. In DNA form, the CDR3 reads TGCGCCAGCAGCTTTAGTGCAGCTAGCACAGATACGCAGTATTTT. This codes for CASSFSAASTDTQYF.

The CDR3 DNA reads as TGTGCCAGCAGCCTAAGACCCCGGGGCACTGAAGCTTTCTTT. It translates to CASSLRPRGTEAFF. The chain employs TRBV14 and TRBJ1-1; D is unclear. Germline lookup yields CDR1 SGHDN and CDR2 FVKESK. The CDR3 is made up of 14 amino acids. V was clipped by 4 bases and J by 4 bases, with 13 bases between them.

Many counts were recorded for this clonotype. The chain employs TRBV9 and TRBJ2-1, with 12 nucleotides matching TRBD2. V lost 6 bases, J lost 8 bases, and 6 bases stayed unmatched. CDR1 and CDR2 from the germline V gene are SGDLS and YYNGEE. CDR3 length: 14 residues. Written as DNA, the CDR3 is TGTGCCAGCAACCCTAGCGGGAGGGTGGATGAGCAGTTCTTC. Protein product: CASNPSGRVDEQFF.

This chain connects TRBV7-3 to TRBJ2-7, with TRBD2 as a possible D gene (5 bases). The length of the CDR3 is 13 residues. Germline CDR1 and CDR2: SGHTA and FQGTGA. V was pared by 6 bases and J by 4 bases, with 13 bases between. CDR3 in amino acids: CASSSNRGYEQYF. In DNA form, the CDR3 reads TGTGCCAGCAGTTCAAATCGGGGTTACGAGCAGTACTTC.